These T cell receptor beta chains were read from a single sample in a study of T cell responses to AZD1222 COVID-19 vaccine. The protocol was immunoSEQ multiplex PCR, while the TCRdb copy is restricted to in-frame clones and leaves out a portion. The data contain 180,000 or so clones, more than 70% of them singletons. Here the sequenced sample was peripheral blood, taken 28 days after the second AZD1222 dose. These receptors all stem from an adult who received the AZD1222 COVID-19 vaccine. CDR3s leave out the opening cysteine and the closing phenylalanine or tryptophan. D genes are given only for firm matches.

J gene | D gene | V gene | CDR3 protein
TRBJ2-7 | . | TRBV23-1 | ASPLGAYEQY
TRBJ2-7 | . | TRBV7-2 | ASSLIGSSSEQY
TRBJ2-2 | . | TRBV29-1 | AEGSGTGELF
TRBJ1-5 | . | TRBV5-5 | ASSLNFGVSQPQH
TRBJ1-5 | . | TRBV7-9 | ASSQGGIQPQH
TRBJ2-7 | . | TRBV19 | ASRSVGGTYEQY
TRBJ1-4 | . | TRBV7-2 | ASSLVAVLGEKLF
TRBJ1-4 | . | TRBV28 | ASSLGGGRNEKLF
TRBJ2-3 | . | TRBV5-4 | ASSSQKQGGTDTQY
TRBJ1-5 | . | TRBV28 | ASSYTRGYQPQH
TRBJ2-1 | . | TRBV4-3 | ASSQDLQRVYNEQF
TRBJ2-3 | TRBD2 | TRBV4-2 | ASSQGALAVTDTQY
TRBJ2-7 | TRBD2 | TRBV9 | ASSVAPLADTYEQY
TRBJ1-5 | . | TRBV7-9 | ASSTPTQPQH
TRBJ2-1 | TRBD2 | TRBV3-1/TRBV3-2 | ASSFPGTSGSEQF
TRBJ1-4 | TRBD1 | TRBV5-5 | ASSLGQGLNEKLF
TRBJ2-7 | TRBD2 | TRBV12-3/TRBV12-4 | ASSPSGIYEQY
TRBJ2-7 | . | TRBV11-3 | ASSLEADYEQY
TRBJ2-5 | . | TRBV18 | ASSLFHQETQY
TRBJ2-1 | TRBD2 | TRBV7-6 | ASSLAGTSGANLNEQF
TRBJ2-3 | . | TRBV30 | AWSYAAAQY
TRBJ2-3 | TRBD2 | TRBV7-3 | ASSVTGLAGAVDTQY
TRBJ2-4 | TRBD2 | TRBV9 | ASSVGPAGALNIQY
TRBJ1-3 | . | TRBV11-1 | ASSSTDSGNTIY
TRBJ2-1 | TRBD1 | TRBV18 | ASSHRGPNEQF
TRBJ2-3 | . | TRBV24-1 | ATRRGPSQY
TRBJ2-5 | . | TRBV18 | ASSPRAEETQY
TRBJ1-1 | . | TRBV5-1 | ASSLTTDEAF
TRBJ2-7 | TRBD2 | TRBV9 | ASSERSCGSYSYEQY
TRBJ2-4 | . | TRBV19 | ASSTGSGGIQY
TRBJ2-1 | . | TRBV10-1 | ASSEPGQPSYNEQF
TRBJ2-1 | . | TRBV5-6 | ASSLEVGAKNNEQF
TRBJ2-7 | TRBD2 | TRBV30 | AWSLSGMVGQY
TRBJ2-3 | . | TRBV15 | ATSRDFATDTQY
TRBJ2-2 | TRBD2 | TRBV5-4 | ASSLGTSGRWTGELF
TRBJ2-7 | TRBD2 | TRBV6-5 | ASSFGTSGSGGEQY
TRBJ2-1 | . | TRBV28 | ASSRTAYNEQF
TRBJ2-2 | . | TRBV7-7 | ALLGPGGELF
TRBJ2-1 | . | TRBV4-3 | ASSLRGGNEQF
TRBJ2-1 | TRBD2 | TRBV11-2 | ASSLGVAGGYNEQF
TRBJ2-2 | . | TRBV7-9 | ASSLGQTGFTGELF
TRBJ1-1 | TRBD1 | TRBV6-5 | ASTKTLQGRAF
TRBJ2-1 | . | TRBV5-1 | ASVTLDNEQF
TRBJ2-5 | . | TRBV12-3/TRBV12-4 | ASRIMGQETQY
TRBJ2-2 | . | TRBV28 | ASSSHDTGELF
TRBJ2-5 | TRBD1 | TRBV5-6 | ASSSNRGLGQETQY
TRBJ2-5 | TRBD1 | TRBV5-4 | ASSPVTGGRGETQY
TRBJ2-2 | . | TRBV6-6 | ASSFSANTGELF
TRBJ2-1 | . | TRBV7-7 | ASSLRQGGYNEQF
TRBJ2-1 | TRBD2 | TRBV7-7 | ASSQLAGGNNEQF
TRBJ2-7 | TRBD1 | TRBV18 | ASSSTGASYEQY
TRBJ1-5 | . | TRBV6-2/TRBV6-3 | ASSNEQGTSNQPQH
TRBJ1-6 | TRBD1 | TRBV28 | ASSLGGGEFLTLH
TRBJ2-7 | . | TRBV7-5 | ARSLEPEQY
TRBJ2-1 | . | TRBV11-2 | ASSVRLVSTEQF
TRBJ2-1 | TRBD2 | TRBV6-1 | ASSEILAGGCF
TRBJ2-5 | TRBD2 | TRBV7-3 | ASSPRGEETQY